This T cell receptor beta chain is drawn from a study of cytomegalovirus exposure and HLA in healthy donors. Study findings and constraints: Serostatus for CMV was the only available immune exposure information.

CDR1 and CDR2 from the germline V gene are LNHNV and YYDKDF (reference sequence). V dropped 5 bases and J dropped 3; count of bases not matched to a gene: 6. The CDR3 consists of 14 residues. As to this clone: Its antigen is not known.

The PCR employed 60 Vbeta primers together with 13 Jbeta primers. TCRdb's copy holds only in-frame clones and misses some; the assay was immunoSEQ multiplex PCR. The table records some 140,000 clones, around 79% of them present only once. This TCR was sampled from a man aged 18 to 30 in good health and CMV-seronegative. Sample: PBMCs. V gene TRBV15 combines with J gene TRBJ1-2; 7 nucleotides agree with TRBD1. This CDR3 is CATSGDRVYYGYTF. For the CDR3, the DNA is TGTGCCACCAGCGGTGACAGGGTCTACTATGGCTACACCTTC.